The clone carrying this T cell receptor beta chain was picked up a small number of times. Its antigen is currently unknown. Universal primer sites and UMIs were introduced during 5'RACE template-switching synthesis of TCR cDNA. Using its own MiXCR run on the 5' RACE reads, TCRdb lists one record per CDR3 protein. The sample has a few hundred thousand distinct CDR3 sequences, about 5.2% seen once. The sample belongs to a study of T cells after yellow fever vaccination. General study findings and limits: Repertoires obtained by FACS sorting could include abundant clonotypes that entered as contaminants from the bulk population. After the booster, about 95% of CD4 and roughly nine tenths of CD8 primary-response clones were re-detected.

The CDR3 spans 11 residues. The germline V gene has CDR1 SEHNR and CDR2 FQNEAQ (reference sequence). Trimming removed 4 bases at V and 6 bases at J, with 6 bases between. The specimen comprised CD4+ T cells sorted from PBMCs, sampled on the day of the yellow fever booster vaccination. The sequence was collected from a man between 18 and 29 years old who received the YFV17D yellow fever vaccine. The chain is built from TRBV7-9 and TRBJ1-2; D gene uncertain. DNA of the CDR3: TGTGCCAGCAGCTCTAGGCATGGCTACACCTTC. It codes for CASSSRHGYTF.